This T cell receptor (beta chain) emerged from a study of blood T cell repertoires in COVID-19. Overall study context: T cells, B-cell-depleted T cells, or PBMCs provided the cDNA or gDNA that served as material.

The method was immunoSEQ multiplex PCR; TCRdb's version includes in-frame clones alone and lacks a portion of them. Seen here are about 300,000 clones, 88% observed once, and the top ten hold almost 9.5%. V was clipped by 1 base and J by 2 bases, with 10 bases between them. Germline assignment: CDR1 SGHNT and CDR2 YYREEE (reference sequence). The CDR3 runs 14 residues. Specimen: peripheral blood. The clonotype comes from a man aged 18 to 29 with active or convalescent COVID-19. The V gene is TRBV5-4, the J gene TRBJ2-7, with D perhaps TRBD1 (5 bases). The CDR3 sequence: CASSLQQAAYEQYF. The CDR3 nucleotides are TGTGCCAGCAGCTTGCAACAGGCAGCCTACGAGCAGTACTTC.